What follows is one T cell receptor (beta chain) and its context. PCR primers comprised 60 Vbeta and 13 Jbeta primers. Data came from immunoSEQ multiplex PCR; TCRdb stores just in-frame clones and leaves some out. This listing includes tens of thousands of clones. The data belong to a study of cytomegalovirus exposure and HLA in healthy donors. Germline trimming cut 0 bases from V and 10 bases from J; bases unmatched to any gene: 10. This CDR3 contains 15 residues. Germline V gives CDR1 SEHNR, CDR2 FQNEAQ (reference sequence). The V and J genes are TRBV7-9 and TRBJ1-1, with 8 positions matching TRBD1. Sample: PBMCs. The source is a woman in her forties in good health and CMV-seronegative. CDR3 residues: CASSLAETGVVLAFF. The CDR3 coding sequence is TGTGCCAGCAGCTTAGCGGAGACAGGGGTCGTGTTAGCTTTCTTT. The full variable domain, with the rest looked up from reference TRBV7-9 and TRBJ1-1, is DTGVSQNPRHKITKRGQNVTFRCDPISEHNRLYWYRQTLGQGPEFLTYFQNEAQLEKSRLLSDRFSAERPKGSFSTLEIQRTEQGDSAMYLCASSLAETGVVLAFFGQGTRLTVV.